This entry is about one T cell receptor (beta chain). Its cognate antigen is unknown. Profiled with immunoSEQ multiplex PCR; TCRdb holds only in-frame clones, not every one. The sample consists of some 120,000 clones, roughly 87% of them appearing once. The source of the sample is a study of T cell responses to AZD1222 COVID-19 vaccine. V was pared by 10 bases and J by 1 base, with 10 bases between. The CDR3 contains 12 residues. Looked up from germline, CDR1 is MNHEY and CDR2 is SMNVEV (reference sequence). Findings of the study overall: Repertoire sampling was restricted to post-peak T cell response timepoints. Rises in breadth and depth of Spike-specific TCRs came after two AZD1222 doses. Close to half of spike-specific TCRs reportedly recognize unmutated variant regions.

Source: peripheral blood, taken on day 0 of AZD1222 vaccination. V is TRBV27 and J is TRBJ1-1; D is unresolved. The clonotype was recovered from an adult in good health. CDR3 amino acids: CATRLGNTEAFF. Written as DNA, the CDR3 is TGTGCCACCCGGCTTGGGAACACTGAAGCTTTCTTT.